The clone carrying this T cell receptor beta chain was observed many times. What it binds is not known. This sample was taken from a study of read filtering for tumor transcriptome and immune sequencing. Study-level background: By R-ISS, stages I, II and III held roughly 8, 15 and 7 patients. DNase treatment preceded whole-transcriptome library preparation.

The CDR3 has 13 residues. The V gene's germline CDR1 is SGHKS and CDR2 YYEKEE (reference sequence). With 6 bases removed from V and 1 base from J, the gap between germline ends came to 10 bases. This library used approximately 370 ng RNA and molecular barcoded adaptors spanning alpha/delta and beta/gamma chains. TCRdb analysed the reads with MiXCR anew, one entry per CDR3 protein. The sample lists approximately 90,000 distinct CDR3 sequences, roughly 12% occurring once. Study-wide points: Sorted CD138-negative bone marrow cells were not purified T cells. Even smaller IR-seq throughput identified most shared clonotypes.

The sequenced material came from a population of CD138-negative cells sorted from bone marrow. V usage is TRBV5-5 and J usage is TRBJ1-1; D gene uncertain. This receptor was obtained from a donor older than 35 with multiple myeloma. The CDR3 here is CASTLRENTEAFF. CDR3 sequence (DNA): TGTGCCAGCACCCTTCGGGAGAACACTGAAGCTTTCTTT.